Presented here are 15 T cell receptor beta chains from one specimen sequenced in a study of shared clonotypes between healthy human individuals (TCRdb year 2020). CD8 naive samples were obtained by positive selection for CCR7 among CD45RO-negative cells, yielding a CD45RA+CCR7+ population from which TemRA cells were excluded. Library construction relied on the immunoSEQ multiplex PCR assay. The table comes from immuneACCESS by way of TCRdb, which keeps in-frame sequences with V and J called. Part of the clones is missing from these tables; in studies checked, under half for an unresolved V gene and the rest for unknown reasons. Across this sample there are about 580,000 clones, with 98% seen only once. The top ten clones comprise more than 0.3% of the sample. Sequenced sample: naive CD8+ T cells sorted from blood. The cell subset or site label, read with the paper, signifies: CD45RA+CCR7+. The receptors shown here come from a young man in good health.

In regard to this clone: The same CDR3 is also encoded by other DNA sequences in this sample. The CDR3 sequence: CATSRDRGANTEAFF. In DNA form, the CDR3 reads TGTGCCACCAGCAGAGATAGGGGAGCAAACACTGAAGCTTTCTTT. The rearrangement uses TRBV15 and TRBJ1-1; weak D call: TRBD1 (5 bases). Germline assignment: CDR1 LNHNV and CDR2 YYDKDF (reference sequence). The V end lost 0 bases, the J end lost 2 bases, and 10 bases lay between the germline ends. The CDR3 sequence is 15 residues long.

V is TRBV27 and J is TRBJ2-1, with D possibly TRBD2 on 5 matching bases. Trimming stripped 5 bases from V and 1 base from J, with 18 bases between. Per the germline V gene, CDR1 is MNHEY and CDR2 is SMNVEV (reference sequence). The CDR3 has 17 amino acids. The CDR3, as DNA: TGTGCCAGCAGTCCCCCCTTAGCGCCTACATCCTACAATGAGCAGTTCTTC. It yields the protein CASSPPLAPTSYNEQFF.

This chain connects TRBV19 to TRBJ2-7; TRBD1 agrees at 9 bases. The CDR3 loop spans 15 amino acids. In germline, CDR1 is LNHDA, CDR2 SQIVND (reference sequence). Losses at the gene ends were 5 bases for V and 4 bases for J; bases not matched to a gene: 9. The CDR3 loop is CASSFAGTGFYEQYF. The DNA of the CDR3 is TGTGCCAGTAGTTTCGCGGGGACAGGGTTTTACGAGCAGTACTTC.

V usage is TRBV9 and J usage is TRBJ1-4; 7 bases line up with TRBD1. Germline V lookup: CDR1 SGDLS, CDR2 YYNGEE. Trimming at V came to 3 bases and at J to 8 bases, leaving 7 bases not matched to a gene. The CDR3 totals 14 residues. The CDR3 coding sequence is TGTGCCAGCAGCGCCGCCGGGACAGTCGAAAAACTGTTTTTT. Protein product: CASSAAGTVEKLFF.

CDR3 loop: CASSILGYRDEQYF. The CDR3 DNA sequence: TGTGCCAGCAGCATTTTGGGCTACAGGGACGAGCAGTACTTC. The rearrangement joins TRBV27 to TRBJ2-7; TRBD1 might be the D (6 bases). The CDR3 loop spans 14 amino acids. V was shortened by 6 bases and J by 5 bases, with 17 bases between the two germline ends. Germline-derived CDR1 and CDR2 are MNHEY and SMNVEV (reference sequence).

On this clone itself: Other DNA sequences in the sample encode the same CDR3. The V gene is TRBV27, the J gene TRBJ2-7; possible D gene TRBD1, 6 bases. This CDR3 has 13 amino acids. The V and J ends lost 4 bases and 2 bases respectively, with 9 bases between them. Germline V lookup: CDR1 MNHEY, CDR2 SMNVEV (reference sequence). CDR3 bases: TGTGCCAGCAGTTCACAGGGACCCTACGAGCAGTACTTC. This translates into CASSSQGPYEQYF.

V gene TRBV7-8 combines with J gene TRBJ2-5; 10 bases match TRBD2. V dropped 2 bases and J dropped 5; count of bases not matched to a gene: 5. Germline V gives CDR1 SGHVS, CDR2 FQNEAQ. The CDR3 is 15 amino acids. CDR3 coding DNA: TGTGCCAGCAGCTTATCTAGCGGGAGTGCGGAGACCCAGTACTTC. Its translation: CASSLSSGSAETQYF.

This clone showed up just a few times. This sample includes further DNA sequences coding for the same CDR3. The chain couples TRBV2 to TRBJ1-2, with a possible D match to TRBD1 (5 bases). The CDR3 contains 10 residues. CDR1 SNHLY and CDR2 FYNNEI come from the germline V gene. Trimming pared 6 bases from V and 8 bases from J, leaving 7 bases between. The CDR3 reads CASRGRGYTF. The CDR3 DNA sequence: TGTGCCAGCAGGGGGCGCGGCTACACCTTC.

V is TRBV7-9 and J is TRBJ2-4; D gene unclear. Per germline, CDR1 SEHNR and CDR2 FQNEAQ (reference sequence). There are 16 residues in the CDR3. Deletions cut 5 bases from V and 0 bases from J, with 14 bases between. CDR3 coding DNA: TGTGCCAGCAGCCTACAGCGCCCCGAAGCCAAAAACATTCAGTACTTC. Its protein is CASSLQRPEAKNIQYF.

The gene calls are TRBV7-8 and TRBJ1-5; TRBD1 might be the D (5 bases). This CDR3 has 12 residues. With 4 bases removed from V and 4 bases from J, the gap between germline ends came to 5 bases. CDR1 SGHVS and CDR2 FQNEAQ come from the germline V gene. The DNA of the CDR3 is TGTGCCAGCAGCTCAGGGAATCAGCCCCAGCATTTT. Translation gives CASSSGNQPQHF.

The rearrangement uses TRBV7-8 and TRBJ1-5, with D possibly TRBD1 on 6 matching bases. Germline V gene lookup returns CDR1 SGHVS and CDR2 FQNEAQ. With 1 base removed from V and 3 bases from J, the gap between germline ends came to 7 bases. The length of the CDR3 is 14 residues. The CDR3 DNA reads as TGTGCCAGCAGCTTAGGGGACAACAATCAGCCCCAGCATTTT. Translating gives CASSLGDNNQPQHF.

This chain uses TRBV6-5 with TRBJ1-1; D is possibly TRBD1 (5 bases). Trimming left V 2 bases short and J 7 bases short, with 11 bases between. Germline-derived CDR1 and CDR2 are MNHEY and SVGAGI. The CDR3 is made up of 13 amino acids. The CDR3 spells CASSYPSDSEAFF. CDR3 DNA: TGTGCCAGCAGTTACCCTAGTGACAGTGAAGCTTTCTTT.

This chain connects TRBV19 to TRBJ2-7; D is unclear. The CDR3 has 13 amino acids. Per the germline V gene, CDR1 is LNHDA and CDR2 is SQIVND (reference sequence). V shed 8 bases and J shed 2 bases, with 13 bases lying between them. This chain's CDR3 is CASSSALTYEQYF. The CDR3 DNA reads TGTGCCAGTTCCAGTGCTCTTACCTACGAGCAGTACTTC.

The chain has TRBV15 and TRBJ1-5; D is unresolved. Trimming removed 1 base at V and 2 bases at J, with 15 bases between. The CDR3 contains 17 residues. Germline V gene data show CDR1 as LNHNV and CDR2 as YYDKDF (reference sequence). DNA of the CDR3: TGTGCCACCAGCAGAGGGACGTCGGGCTGGGGCAATCAGCCCCAGCATTTT. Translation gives CATSRGTSGWGNQPQHF.

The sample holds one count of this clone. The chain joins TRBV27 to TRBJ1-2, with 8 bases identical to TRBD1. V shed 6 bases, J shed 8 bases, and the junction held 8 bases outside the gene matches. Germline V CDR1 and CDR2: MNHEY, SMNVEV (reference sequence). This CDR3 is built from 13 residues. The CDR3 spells CASSDGTGIGYTF. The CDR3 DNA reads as TGTGCCAGCAGCGACGGGACAGGCATAGGCTACACCTTC.